The clone carrying this T cell receptor beta chain was detected only a few times. Its antigen is unidentified. This sample was included in a study of blood T cells in healthy people across ages. Study information: Template switching captured about one barcoded beta molecule per two T cells.

From germline, CDR1 is MNHEY and CDR2 SMNVEV (reference sequence). The CDR3 sequence is 17 residues long. Germline trimming cut 3 bases from V and 0 bases from J; bases unmatched to any gene: 4. Study findings and constraints: Those diversity estimates obtained from one million T cells were thought to be underestimates.

Caucasian individuals from Russia who were healthy and aged 6 to 90 acted as donors. Next came a second PCR, run for about 7 to 12 cycles, which used a sample-barcoded 5' primer along with a J-beta primer mix. TCRdb re-analysed the 5' RACE reads in MiXCR, keeping a single row per CDR3 protein. The sample has roughly 1.5 million distinct CDR3 sequences, roughly 43% seen once; the top ten hold just over 4%. This TCR was sampled from a woman aged 18-29 years in good health. The V call is TRBV27, the J call TRBJ2-3, with 12 nucleotides matching TRBD2. Specimen: blood. The CDR3 protein is CASSLRGLAGSTDTQYF. The CDR3 nucleotides are TGTGCCAGCAGTTTGAGGGGACTAGCGGGTAGCACAGATACGCAGTATTTT.